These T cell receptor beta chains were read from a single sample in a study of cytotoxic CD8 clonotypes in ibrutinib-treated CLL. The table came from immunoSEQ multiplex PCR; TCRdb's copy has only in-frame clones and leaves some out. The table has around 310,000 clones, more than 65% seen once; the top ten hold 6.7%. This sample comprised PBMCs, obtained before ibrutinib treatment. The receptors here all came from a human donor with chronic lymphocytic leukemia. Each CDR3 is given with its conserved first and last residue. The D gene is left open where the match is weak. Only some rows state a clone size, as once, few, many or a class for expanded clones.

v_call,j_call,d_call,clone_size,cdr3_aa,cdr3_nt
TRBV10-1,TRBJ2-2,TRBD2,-,CASKGGSNTGELFF,TGCGCCAGCAAGGGCGGGAGTAACACCGGGGAGCTGTTTTTT
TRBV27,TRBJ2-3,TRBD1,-,CASSMDRGTDTQYF,TGTGCCAGCAGCATGGACAGGGGAACAGATACGCAGTATTTT
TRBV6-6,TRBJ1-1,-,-,CASSPGTTTEAFF,TGTGCCAGCAGCCCGGGGACAACCACTGAAGCTTTCTTT
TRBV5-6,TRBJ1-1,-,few,CASSFLFMNTEAFF,TGTGCCAGCAGCTTTTTGTTTATGAACACTGAAGCTTTCTTT
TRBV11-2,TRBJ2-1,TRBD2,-,CASSLAGGPYNEQFF,TGTGCCAGCAGCCTAGCGGGAGGGCCTTACAATGAGCAGTTCTTC
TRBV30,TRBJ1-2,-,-,CASPLGGALPYGYTF,TGTGCCTCACCTCTGGGGGGAGCCCTTCCCTATGGCTACACCTTC
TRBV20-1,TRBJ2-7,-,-,CSARVANEQYF,TGCAGTGCTAGAGTAGCTAACGAGCAGTACTTC
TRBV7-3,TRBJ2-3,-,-,CASSPGQAADTQYF,TGTGCCAGCAGCCCAGGACAAGCCGCAGATACGCAGTATTTT
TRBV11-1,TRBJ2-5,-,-,CASSPGPTTRQYF,TGTGCCAGCAGCCCGGGACCGACGACCAGGCAGTACTTC
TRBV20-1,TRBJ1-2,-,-,CSASVFPYTF,TGCAGTGCTAGTGTATTCCCCTACACCTTC
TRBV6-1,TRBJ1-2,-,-,CASSDGSTNYGYTF,TGTGCCAGCAGTGACGGCAGTACTAACTATGGCTACACCTTC
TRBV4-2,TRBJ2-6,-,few,CASSEAQRSGANVLTF,TGTGCCAGCAGCGAAGCTCAGAGATCTGGGGCCAACGTCCTGACTTTC
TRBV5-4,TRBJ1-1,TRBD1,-,CASSLAQGATEAFF,TGTGCCAGCAGCTTGGCTCAGGGGGCTACTGAAGCTTTCTTT
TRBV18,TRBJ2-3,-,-,CASSPRGVQGDTQYF,TGTGCCAGCTCACCTCGAGGAGTGCAAGGAGATACGCAGTATTTT
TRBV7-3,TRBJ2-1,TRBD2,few,CASSPGLAGDEQFF,TGTGCCAGCAGCCCAGGACTAGCGGGGGATGAGCAGTTCTTC
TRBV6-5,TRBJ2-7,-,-,CASSYNGPGRFYEQYF,TGTGCCAGCAGTTACAATGGGCCAGGGAGATTCTACGAGCAGTACTTC
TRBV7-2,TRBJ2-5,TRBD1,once,CASSPGQGTVHQETQYF,TGTGCCAGCAGCCCGGGACAGGGGACCGTACACCAAGAGACCCAGTACTTC
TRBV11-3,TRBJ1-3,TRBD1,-,CASSSTGIGNTIYF,TGTGCCAGCAGCTCGACAGGGATTGGAAACACCATATATTTT
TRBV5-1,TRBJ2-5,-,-,CASSYDTPRETQYF,TGCGCCAGCAGCTATGACACTCCGCGAGAGACCCAGTACTTC
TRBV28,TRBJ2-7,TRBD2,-,CASTSEGLADPEYF,TGTGCCAGCACCTCAGAGGGACTAGCGGACCCAGAGTACTTC
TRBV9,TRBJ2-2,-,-,CASTTPTENTGELFF,TGTGCCAGCACCACTCCTACAGAGAACACCGGGGAGCTGTTTTTT
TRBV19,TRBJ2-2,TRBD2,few,CASIGWSGGKGELFF,TGTGCCAGTATAGGGTGGTCGGGAGGAAAGGGGGAGCTGTTTTTT
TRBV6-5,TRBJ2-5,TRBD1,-,CASRTTGVGTQYF,TGTGCCAGCAGGACGACAGGGGTGGGGACCCAGTACTTC
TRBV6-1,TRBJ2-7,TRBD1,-,CASSQARTGAISYEQYF,TGTGCCAGCAGTCAAGCTCGGACAGGAGCAATATCCTACGAGCAGTACTTC
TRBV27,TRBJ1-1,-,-,CASSKITGYRDTEAFF,TGTGCCAGCAGCAAGATTACAGGGTATAGGGACACTGAAGCTTTCTTT
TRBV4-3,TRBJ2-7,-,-,CASSQVQGSSYEQYF,TGCGCCAGCAGCCAAGTACAGGGTAGCTCCTACGAGCAGTACTTC
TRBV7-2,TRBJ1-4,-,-,CASSPNRVVSNEKLFF,TGTGCCAGCAGCCCGAATAGGGTAGTCTCTAATGAAAAACTGTTTTTT
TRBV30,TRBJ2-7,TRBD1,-,CAWSIQQGFQQYF,TGTGCCTGGAGTATACAACAGGGGTTTCAGCAGTACTTC
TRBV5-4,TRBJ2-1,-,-,CASSFIAGNEQFF,TGTGCCAGCAGCTTCATCGCGGGGAATGAGCAGTTCTTC
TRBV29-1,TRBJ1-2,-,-,CSVDVSGVYGYTF,TGCAGCGTTGACGTCTCGGGCGTCTATGGCTACACCTTC
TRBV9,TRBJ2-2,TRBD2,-,CASSSQGLAGAGELFF,TGTGCCAGCAGCTCGCAGGGACTAGCGGGAGCCGGGGAGCTGTTTTTT
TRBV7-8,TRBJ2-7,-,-,CASSLRGPYAAYEQYF,TGTGCCAGCAGCTTAAGGGGCCCCTACGCCGCCTACGAGCAGTACTTC
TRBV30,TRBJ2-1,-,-,CAWNSGDPEYNEQFF,TGTGCCTGGAACTCAGGGGACCCCGAGTACAATGAGCAGTTCTTC
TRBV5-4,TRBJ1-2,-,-,CASTLGAGWGYGYTF,TGTGCCAGTACCCTCGGGGCGGGGTGGGGCTATGGCTACACCTTC
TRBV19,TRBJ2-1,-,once,CASSSGDEQFF,TGTGCCAGTAGTTCGGGAGATGAGCAGTTCTTC
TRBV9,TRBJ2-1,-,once,CASSVGIAINNEQFF,TGTGCCAGCAGCGTAGGAATAGCGATCAACAATGAGCAGTTCTTC
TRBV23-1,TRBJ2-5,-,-,CASKRPGRGQETQYF,TGCGCCAGCAAGCGACCGGGACGAGGCCAAGAGACCCAGTACTTC
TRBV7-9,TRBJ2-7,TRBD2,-,CASSSWTSGSYEQYF,TGTGCCAGCAGCTCCTGGACTAGCGGATCCTACGAGCAGTACTTC
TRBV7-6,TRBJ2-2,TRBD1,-,CASSLPPTGFENTGELFF,TGTGCCAGCAGCTTGCCGCCGACAGGGTTTGAGAACACCGGGGAGCTGTTTTTT
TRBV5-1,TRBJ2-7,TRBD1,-,CASSKGQVIYEQYF,TGCGCCAGCAGCAAAGGACAGGTAATATACGAGCAGTACTTC
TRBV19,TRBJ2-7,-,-,CASSRGQTYEQYF,TGTGCCAGTAGCCGGGGCCAAACCTACGAGCAGTACTTC
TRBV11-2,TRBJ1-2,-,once,CASSLDRTYGYTF,TGTGCCAGCAGCTTAGATCGAACCTATGGCTACACCTTC
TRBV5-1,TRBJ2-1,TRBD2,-,CASSLKLAGASEQFF,TGCGCCAGCAGCTTGAAACTAGCGGGAGCCTCTGAGCAGTTCTTC
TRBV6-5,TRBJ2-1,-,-,CASSYRARSYNEQFF,TGTGCCAGCAGTTACAGGGCTCGGTCATACAATGAGCAGTTCTTC
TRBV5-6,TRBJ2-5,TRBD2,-,CASSLIPVGSGRAVTQYF,TGTGCCAGCAGCTTGATCCCGGTTGGTAGCGGGAGGGCCGTGACCCAGTACTTC
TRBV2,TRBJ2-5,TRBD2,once,CASSLDGLAGRAETQYF,TGTGCCAGCAGCCTGGATGGACTAGCGGGACGGGCCGAGACCCAGTACTTC
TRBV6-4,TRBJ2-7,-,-,CASSEEVDSYEQYF,TGTGCCAGCAGCGAAGAGGTTGATTCCTACGAGCAGTACTTC
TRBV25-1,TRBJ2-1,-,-,CASSEGGGIYNEQFF,TGTGCCAGCAGTGAGGGGGGCGGAATATACAATGAGCAGTTCTTC
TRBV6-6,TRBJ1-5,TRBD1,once,CASSSRQGQGNQPQHF,TGTGCCAGCAGTAGCCGTCAGGGACAGGGCAATCAGCCCCAGCATTTT
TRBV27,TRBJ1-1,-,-,CASSSLPWTEAFF,TGTGCCAGCAGTTCTCTCCCCTGGACTGAAGCTTTCTTT
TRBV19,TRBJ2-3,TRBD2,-,CASRTNSRTSELNTDTQYF,TGTGCCAGTAGAACCAATAGTAGGACTAGCGAGCTGAACACAGATACGCAGTATTTT
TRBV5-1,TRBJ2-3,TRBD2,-,CASSQITSGSTDTQYF,TGCGCCAGCAGCCAAATTACTAGCGGAAGCACAGATACGCAGTATTTT
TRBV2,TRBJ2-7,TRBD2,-,CASRQYSSGSYEQYF,TGTGCCAGCAGACAATATTCTAGCGGGAGCTACGAGCAGTACTTC
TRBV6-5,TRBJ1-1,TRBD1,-,CASSYQTGTGRTEAFF,TGTGCCAGCAGTTACCAAACCGGGACAGGGAGGACTGAAGCTTTCTTT